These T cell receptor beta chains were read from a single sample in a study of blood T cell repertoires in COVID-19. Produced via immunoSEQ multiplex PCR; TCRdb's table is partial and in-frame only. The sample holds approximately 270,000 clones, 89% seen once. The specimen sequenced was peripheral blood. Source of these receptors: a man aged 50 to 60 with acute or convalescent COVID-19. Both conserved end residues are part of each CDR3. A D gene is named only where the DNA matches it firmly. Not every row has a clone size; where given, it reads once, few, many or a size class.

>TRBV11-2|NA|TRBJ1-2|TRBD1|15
TGTGCCAGCAGCTTAGAGCCCGGGACAGGAATCAGCTACACCTTC
CASSLEPGTGISYTF
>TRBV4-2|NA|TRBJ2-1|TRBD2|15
TGTGCCAGCAGCCAAGCTACAGCGGGATACAATGAGCAGTTCTTC
CASSQATAGYNEQFF
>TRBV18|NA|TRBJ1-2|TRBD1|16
TGTGCCAGCTCACCAGGGACAGGGGGCCTCCCCTATGGCTACACCTTC
CASSPGTGGLPYGYTF
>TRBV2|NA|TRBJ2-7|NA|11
TGTGCCAGCAGTGCTGCCTACGAGCAGTACTTC
CASSAAYEQYF
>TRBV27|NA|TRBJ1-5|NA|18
TGTGCCAGCAGCTCAACGGGGGTAGCAGGGAAGAGGAATCAGCCCCAGCATTTT
CASSSTGVAGKRNQPQHF
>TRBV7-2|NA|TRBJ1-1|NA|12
TGTGCCAGCAGTTTATATATTAACTGGGCTTTCTTT
CASSLYINWAFF
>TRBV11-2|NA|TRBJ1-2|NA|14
TGTGCCAGCAGCTTAGGAGGCAGGGTGCCTGGCTACACCTTC
CASSLGGRVPGYTF
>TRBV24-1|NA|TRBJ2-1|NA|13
TGTGCCACCAGTTCAGGGCTGAGCAATGAGCAGTTCTTC
CATSSGLSNEQFF
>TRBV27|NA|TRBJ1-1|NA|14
TGTGCCAGCAGTTTAAGACAGTTGAACACTGAAGCTTTCTTT
CASSLRQLNTEAFF
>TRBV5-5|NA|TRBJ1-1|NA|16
TGTGCCAGCAGCCTTTACGGGGTACCTTTAGACACTGAAGCTTTCTTT
CASSLYGVPLDTEAFF
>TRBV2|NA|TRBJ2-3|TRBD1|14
TGTGCCAGCATACGGGACAGTTATATAGATACGCAGTATTTT
CASIRDSYIDTQYF
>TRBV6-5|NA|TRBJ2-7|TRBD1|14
TGTGCCAGCAGCGGGGACAGGAGCTCCTACGAGCAGTACTTC
CASSGDRSSYEQYF
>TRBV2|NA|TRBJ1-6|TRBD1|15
TGTGCCAGCACCTCTCGGACAGGTTCGGGCTCACCCCTCCACTTT
CASTSRTGSGSPLHF
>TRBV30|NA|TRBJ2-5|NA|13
TGTGCCTGGAGTAACGAGCGTAGCGAGACCCAGTACTTC
CAWSNERSETQYF
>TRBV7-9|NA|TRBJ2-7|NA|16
TGTGCCAGCAGCCCAAAAGGGACTTATTTCACCTACGAGCAGTACTTC
CASSPKGTYFTYEQYF
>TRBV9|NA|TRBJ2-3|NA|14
TGTGCCAGCAGCAGGACCCGAGGGACAGATACGCAGTATTTT
CASSRTRGTDTQYF
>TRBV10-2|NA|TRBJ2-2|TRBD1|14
TGCGCCAGCAAGGACAGGGCCCAGACCGGGGAGCTGTTTTTT
CASKDRAQTGELFF
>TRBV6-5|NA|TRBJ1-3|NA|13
TGTGCCAGCAGGTCGGACAGAGGAAACACCATATATTTT
CASRSDRGNTIYF
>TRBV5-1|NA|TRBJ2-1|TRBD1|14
TGCGCCAGCAGCTTGGGGACAGGGGGCGAAGGGCAGTTCTTC
CASSLGTGGEGQFF
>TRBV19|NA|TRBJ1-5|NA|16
TGTGCCAGTAGTATACCATCAGGACATTACCCTCAGCCCCAGCATTTT
CASSIPSGHYPQPQHF
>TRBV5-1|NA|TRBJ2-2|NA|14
TGCGCCAGCAGCGCCAGATCGGGCACCGGGGAGCTGTTTTTT
CASSARSGTGELFF
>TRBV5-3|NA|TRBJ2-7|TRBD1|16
TGTGCCAGAAGCTTGGCCAAGGGACAGGGTAGGCACGAGCAGTACTTC
CARSLAKGQGRHEQYF
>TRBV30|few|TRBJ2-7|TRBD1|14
TGTGCCTGGAGGAGACTGACAGGGAGCAGCGAGCAGTACTTC
CAWRRLTGSSEQYF
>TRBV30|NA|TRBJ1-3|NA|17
TGTGCCTGGAGTGTACGGAGGGTTCCCCTCTCTGGAAACACCATATATTTT
CAWSVRRVPLSGNTIYF
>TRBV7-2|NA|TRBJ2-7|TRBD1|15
TGTGCCAGCAGTTCTACCGGGACAGGCTCCTACGAGCAGTACTTC
CASSSTGTGSYEQYF
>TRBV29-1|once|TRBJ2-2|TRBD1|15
TGCAGCGTTCGAACCGGGACAGCGAACACCGGGGAGCTGTTTTTT
CSVRTGTANTGELFF
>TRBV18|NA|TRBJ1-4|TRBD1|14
TGTGCCAGCTCACCGGACAGGGGGAGTGAAAAACTGTTTTTT
CASSPDRGSEKLFF
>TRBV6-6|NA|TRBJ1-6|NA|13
TGTGCCGGGGTGCAGGGATCGGATTCACCCCTCCACTTT
CAGVQGSDSPLHF
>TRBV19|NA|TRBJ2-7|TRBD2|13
TGTGCCAGTAGTATAGATCCGGGGGGCGAGCAGTACTTC
CASSIDPGGEQYF
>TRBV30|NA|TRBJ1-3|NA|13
TGTGCCTGGAGAGCTGGTCCAGGAAACACCATATATTTT
CAWRAGPGNTIYF
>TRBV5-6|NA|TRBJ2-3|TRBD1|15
TGTGCCAGCAGCCTAAGGGGGCATGTCGCAGATACGCAGTATTTT
CASSLRGHVADTQYF
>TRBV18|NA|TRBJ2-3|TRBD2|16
TGTGCCAGCTCACCCCCGGGACTAGCGGTTCCAGATACGCAGTATTTT
CASSPPGLAVPDTQYF
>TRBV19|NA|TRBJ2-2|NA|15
TGTGCCAGTACCCAGGGGACCTTCAACACCGGGGAGCTGTTTTTT
CASTQGTFNTGELFF
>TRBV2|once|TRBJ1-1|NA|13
TGTGCCAGCAGCGTTACACTGAACACTGAAGCTTTCTTT
CASSVTLNTEAFF
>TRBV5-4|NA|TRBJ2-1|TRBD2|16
TGTGCCAGCAGTTCCAGCTCCCGCGGGGGAAAAGATGAGCAGTTCTTC
CASSSSSRGGKDEQFF
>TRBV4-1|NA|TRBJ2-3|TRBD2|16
TGCGCCAGCAGCCTCGAACTAGCGGGGGGCACAGATACGCAGTATTTT
CASSLELAGGTDTQYF
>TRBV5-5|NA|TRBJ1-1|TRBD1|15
TGTGCCAGCAGCTTGGTGACAGGGGTATGGACTGAAGCTTTCTTT
CASSLVTGVWTEAFF
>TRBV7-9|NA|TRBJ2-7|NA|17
TGTGCCAGCAGCTTAGTATCACAGGAGGGGATTGCCTACGAGCAGTACTTC
CASSLVSQEGIAYEQYF
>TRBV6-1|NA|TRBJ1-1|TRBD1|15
TGTGCCAGCAGTGAACAGGGGGTCGGAAACACTGAAGCTTTCTTT
CASSEQGVGNTEAFF
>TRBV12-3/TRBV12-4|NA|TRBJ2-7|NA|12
TGTGCCAGCAGGTCTAGCGCGTACGAGCAGTACTTC
CASRSSAYEQYF
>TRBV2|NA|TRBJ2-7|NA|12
TGTGCCAGCAGGAGCAGGGCCTACGAGCAGTACTTC
CASRSRAYEQYF
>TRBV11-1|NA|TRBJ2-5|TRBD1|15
TGTGCCAGCAGGGACAGGGAGTGGGACAAAGAGACCCAGTACTTC
CASRDREWDKETQYF
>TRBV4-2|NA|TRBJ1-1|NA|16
TGTGCCAGCAGCCAAGATCCCGGTACCATGAACACTGAAGCTTTCTTT
CASSQDPGTMNTEAFF
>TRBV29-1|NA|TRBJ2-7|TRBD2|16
TGCAGCGTTGCGGGGACTAGCGGGGGGAGCTCCTACGAGCAGTACTTC
CSVAGTSGGSSYEQYF
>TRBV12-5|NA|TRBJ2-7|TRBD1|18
TGTGCTAGTGGTCCAGAGGGACAGCGGTGGAGTTCCTTGTACGAGCAGTACTTC
CASGPEGQRWSSLYEQYF
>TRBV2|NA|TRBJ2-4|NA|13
TGTGCCAGCAGTGACAGAGCCAAAAACATTCAGTACTTC
CASSDRAKNIQYF
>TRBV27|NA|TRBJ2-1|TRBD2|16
TGTGCCAGCAGTTCCCCCAGCGGGGGGGCGGACAATGAGCAGTTCTTC
CASSSPSGGADNEQFF
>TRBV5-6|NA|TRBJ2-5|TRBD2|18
TGTGCCAGCAGCTTAAAGCGGACTAGCGGGACGTACCAAGAGACCCAGTACTTC
CASSLKRTSGTYQETQYF
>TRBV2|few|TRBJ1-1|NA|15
TGTGCCAGCAGTGAAGGGAAGACATCGAACACTGAAGCTTTCTTT
CASSEGKTSNTEAFF
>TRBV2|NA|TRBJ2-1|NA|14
TGTGCCAGCAGTGAAAGGGGCCCCTACAATGAGCAGTTCTTC
CASSERGPYNEQFF
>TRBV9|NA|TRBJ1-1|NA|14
TGTGCCAGCAGCGTAGGCGCCCAGAACACTGAAGCTTTCTTT
CASSVGAQNTEAFF
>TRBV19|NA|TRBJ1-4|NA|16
TGTGCCAGTAGTATAGATAGACAGTACCTTAATGAAAAACTGTTTTTT
CASSIDRQYLNEKLFF
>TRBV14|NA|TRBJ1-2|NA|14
TGTGCCAGCAGCCAAGGGGGACTTTCGGGTGGCTACACCTTC
CASSQGGLSGGYTF
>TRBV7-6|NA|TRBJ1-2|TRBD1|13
TGTGCCAGCAGCCCGGGACAGATATATGGCTACACCTTC
CASSPGQIYGYTF